This TCR beta chain originates from a study of blood T cell repertoires in COVID-19. This CDR3 has 15 amino acids. CDR1 MRHNA and CDR2 SNTAGT come from the germline V gene. V lost 4 bases, J lost 9 bases, and 10 bases stayed unmatched. Produced via immunoSEQ multiplex PCR; TCRdb's table is partial and in-frame only. The sample yields around 270,000 clones, 80% to 90% seen once. The rearrangement joins TRBV6-4 to TRBJ2-1; 9 bases agree with TRBD2. The sample consisted of peripheral blood. This receptor was identified in a man in his sixties with acute or convalescent COVID-19. CDR3 sequence: CASSVSAGGLSEQFF. DNA for the CDR3: TGTGCCAGCAGTGTGTCGGCGGGGGGGCTCAGTGAGCAGTTCTTC.